Shown below are 20 T cell receptor beta chains from a single sample sequenced in a study of shared clonotypes between healthy human individuals. Repertoires were generated with immunoSEQ multiplex PCR, while TCRdb's copy carries only in-frame clones and drops some. Altogether approximately 1.5 million clones are present, approximately 98% being singletons, with the ten largest covering 0.4% to 0.55%. Source material: naive CD4+ T cells sorted from blood. The sample's subset: CD45RA+ positively selected. Receptors originate from a man aged 30 to 45 in good health.

V is TRBV7-2 and J is TRBJ1-5, with D possibly TRBD1 on 5 matching bases. CDR3 length: 16 amino acids. The V gene lost 1 base and the J gene lost 1 base, with 11 bases spanning the gap. Germline V gene lookup returns CDR1 SGHTA and CDR2 FQGNSA. CDR3 in amino acids: CASSLGGARSNQPQHF. CDR3 sequence (DNA): TGTGCCAGCAGCTTAGGCGGGGCGCGAAGCAATCAGCCCCAGCATTTT.

The rearrangement links TRBV10-3 to TRBJ2-1; TRBD1 aligns across 11 bases. This CDR3 region has 16 residues. CDR1 is ENHRY, CDR2 SYGVKD, per germline. V lost 6 bases, J lost 5 bases, and 9 bases stayed unmatched. The CDR3 spells CAIRIRDRGTNNEQFF. CDR3 DNA sequence: TGTGCCATCAGGATCCGGGACAGGGGGACTAACAATGAGCAGTTCTTC.

The V gene is TRBV27, the J gene TRBJ2-5; D is undetermined. V was shortened by 2 bases and J by 5 bases, with 12 bases between the two germline ends. The CDR3 loop spans 14 amino acids. Per the germline V gene, CDR1 is MNHEY and CDR2 is SMNVEV (reference sequence). The CDR3 DNA sequence: TGTGCCAGCAGTTTACTGGTTTCGGGCGAGACCCAGTACTTC. It yields the protein CASSLLVSGETQYF.

This chain uses TRBV6-5 with TRBJ2-7, with TRBD2 matching over 11 bases. J was trimmed by 5 bases and V by 4 bases; bases with no gene match: 10. The germline V gene encodes CDR1 MNHEY and CDR2 SVGAGI. The CDR3 spans 16 residues. CDR3 sequence: CASSSQRLAGTDEQYF. CDR3 nucleotides: TGTGCCAGCAGTTCCCAAAGACTAGCGGGAACCGACGAGCAGTACTTC.

The V and J genes are TRBV28 and TRBJ2-3; 8 nucleotides match TRBD2. This CDR3 is built from 15 residues. CDR1 and CDR2 (germline): MDHEN, SYDVKM. The V and J ends lost 10 bases and 4 bases, in that order; junction bases with no gene match: 13. This chain's CDR3 is CATLTTGGPADTQYF. The CDR3 bases are TGTGCCACCCTTACAACGGGAGGGCCCGCAGATACGCAGTATTTT.

V usage is TRBV6-6 and J usage is TRBJ1-1; D gene unclear. CDR1 and CDR2 from the germline V gene are MNHNY and SVGAGI (reference sequence). CDR3 size: 15 residues. Trimming shortened V by 8 bases and J by 1 base, and 17 bases separated the two germline ends. This CDR3 is CASRVGDRWNTEAFF. CDR3 nucleotide sequence: TGTGCCAGCCGCGTTGGGGATCGATGGAACACTGAAGCTTTCTTT.

V is TRBV2 and J is TRBJ2-5; D remains unclear. Germline V CDR1 and CDR2: SNHLY, FYNNEI. CDR3 size: 10 residues. V was trimmed by 9 bases and J by 5 bases, leaving 7 bases between them. The CDR3 DNA is TGTGCCAGGGAAGGGGAGACCCAGTACTTC. Its protein is CAREGETQYF. The full variable domain, completed using reference TRBV2 and TRBJ2-5, is EPEVTQTPSHQVTQMGQEVILRCVPISNHLYFYWYRQILGQKVEFLVSFYNNEISEKSEIFDDQFSVERPDGSNFTLKIRSTKLEDSAMYFCAREGETQYFGPGTRLLVL.

The chain has TRBV28 and TRBJ2-1; 7 bases map to TRBD2. This CDR3 comprises 12 residues. Germline loops: CDR1 MDHEN, CDR2 SYDVKM. J lost 7 bases, V lost 4 bases, and 1 base had no gene match. The CDR3 DNA reads as TGTGCCAGCAGTTCCGGGAGGAATGAGCAGTTCTTC. This gives the protein CASSSGRNEQFF.

The chain carries TRBV5-1 and TRBJ2-1, with TRBD2 matching 11 bases. Germline-derived CDR1 and CDR2 are SGHRS and YFSETQ. CDR3 length: 18 residues. The V and J ends lost 2 bases and 4 bases, in that order; junction bases with no gene match: 11. This CDR3 is CASSFPNQGTSGYNEQFF. CDR3 coding DNA: TGCGCCAGCAGCTTTCCAAACCAAGGGACTAGCGGATACAATGAGCAGTTCTTC.

This clone was detected once. The chain is built from TRBV10-3 and TRBJ2-7, with 7 bases identical to TRBD1. CDR1 is ENHRY and CDR2 is SYGVKD in the germline V gene. This CDR3 has 15 residues. The V segment lost 3 bases and the J segment 2 bases; nucleotides outside the gene matches: 7. The CDR3, as DNA: TGTGCCATCAGTGAAAGGACAGGTGGGACCTACGAGCAGTACTTC. Residues: CAISERTGGTYEQYF.

This sequence joins TRBV10-3 and TRBJ2-1, with 7 bases fitting TRBD1. The V gene end was trimmed by 0 bases and the J gene end by 9 bases; junction bases not matched to a gene: 2. Germline values: CDR1 ENHRY, CDR2 SYGVKD. This CDR3 has 13 amino acids. CDR3 in amino acids: CAISESTGSEQFF. DNA of the CDR3: TGTGCCATCAGTGAGTCGACAGGGAGTGAGCAGTTCTTC.

The rearrangement links TRBV27 to TRBJ2-6, with D tentatively TRBD1 (6 bases). Germline V gene sequence: CDR1 MNHEY, CDR2 SMNVEV (reference sequence). The CDR3 runs to 19 residues. The V end was cut by 3 bases, the J end by 0 bases, with 18 bases between. The CDR3 spells CASSFRRTGPSSGANVLTF. The CDR3 DNA is TGTGCCAGCAGTTTTCGCCGAACAGGGCCGAGCTCTGGGGCCAACGTCCTGACTTTC.

The CDR3 sequence is CASSSTGASYNEQFF. The CDR3 coding sequence is TGTGCCAGCAGCTCCACAGGTGCCTCCTACAATGAGCAGTTCTTC. The V and J genes are TRBV7-8 and TRBJ2-1; possibly TRBD1 for D (5 bases). Germline-derived CDR1 and CDR2 are SGHVS and FQNEAQ. V was shortened by 4 bases and J by 0 bases, with 10 bases between the two germline ends. The CDR3 length is 15 residues.

The gene calls are TRBV19 and TRBJ2-2; unclear D gene. The V and J ends lost 5 bases and 6 bases respectively, with 10 bases between them. The CDR3 is made up of 13 amino acids. CDR1 is LNHDA and CDR2 is SQIVND in the germline V gene (reference sequence). The CDR3 DNA reads TGTGCCAGTAGTCCCCGCCCCCCCGGGGAGCTGTTTTTT. It yields the protein CASSPRPPGELFF.

The CDR3 DNA follows: TGTGCCAGCAGCTTTTCCGGGAGTGGAGAGACCCAGTACTTC. It encodes CASSFSGSGETQYF. The V call is TRBV7-2, the J call TRBJ2-5, with D tentatively TRBD2 (6 bases). The CDR3 has 14 amino acids. Germline CDR1 is SGHTA and CDR2 is FQGNSA. Trimming removed 3 bases from V and 4 bases from J, with 12 bases in between.

The V gene is TRBV4-2, the J gene TRBJ2-5; 13 positions match TRBD2. Trimming at V came to 0 bases and at J to 6 bases, leaving 7 bases not matched to a gene. The CDR3 runs 17 residues. From germline, CDR1 is LGHNA and CDR2 YNFKEQ. The CDR3 loop reads CASSQDQRTSGRQTQYF. In DNA, the CDR3 is TGTGCCAGCAGCCAAGACCAGCGGACTAGCGGGAGACAGACCCAGTACTTC.

The J gene is TRBJ2-2, the V gene TRBV5-1; 7 bases are a match to TRBD2. The CDR3 extends over 15 amino acids. V was clipped by 4 bases and J by 3 bases; unmatched bases: 6. The germline V gene has CDR1 SGHRS and CDR2 YFSETQ. The CDR3 sequence: CASSAAGLDTGELFF. The CDR3 DNA follows: TGCGCCAGCAGCGCAGCGGGATTGGACACCGGGGAGCTGTTTTTT.

V gene TRBV19 combines with J gene TRBJ2-1; tentatively, D is TRBD2 (7 bases). Germline CDR1 and CDR2: LNHDA and SQIVND (reference sequence). The CDR3 is 16 amino acids. The V end lost 7 bases, the J end lost 8 bases, and 24 bases lay between the germline ends. The CDR3 DNA sequence: TGTGCCAGTACAACCCTTAGTTCGGGGGGCGAGGATGAGCAGTTCTTC. Its protein product is CASTTLSSGGEDEQFF.

CDR3 sequence: CASSLGHGNEQFF. Here the CDR3 DNA reads TGCGCCAGCAGCCTGGGACACGGCAATGAGCAGTTCTTC. The chain has TRBV5-1 and TRBJ2-1, with a tentative D call TRBD1 (6 bases). V lost 4 bases and J lost 6, with 11 bases in between. The germline V gene encodes CDR1 SGHRS and CDR2 YFSETQ. There are 13 residues in the CDR3.

V and J are TRBV30 and TRBJ2-7; TRBD1 matches 8 bases. The CDR3 extends over 15 amino acids. Germline-derived CDR1 and CDR2 are GTSNPN and SVGIG (reference sequence). J gave up 0 bases and V 4 bases, and 8 bases lay outside the gene matches. CDR3 amino acids: CAWTGRTGYSYEQYF. CDR3 DNA: TGTGCCTGGACCGGCCGGACAGGGTACTCCTACGAGCAGTACTTC.